A single sample gave rise to the 5 T cell receptor beta chains below, sequenced in a study of blood T cell repertoires in COVID-19. Here immunoSEQ multiplex PCR was the method, and the copy in TCRdb shows in-frame clones only, minus some. This repertoire shows 140,000 or so clones, almost 80% found once; its top ten account for roughly 8.6%. Sequencing was performed on peripheral blood. These receptors all stem from a man in his forties or fifties with active or convalescent COVID-19.

This clone was counted once. The chain uses TRBV2 and TRBJ1-5; a possible D gene is TRBD1 (5 bases). Germline V lookup: CDR1 SNHLY, CDR2 FYNNEI. V was cut by 1 base and J by 6 bases, with 10 bases left in between. CDR3 length: 14 residues. CDR3 bases: TGTGCCAGCAGTGAAGGGGGACTAGGTCAGCCCCAGCATTTT. It is translated as CASSEGGLGQPQHF.

V gene TRBV5-4 combines with J gene TRBJ2-7, with 8 nucleotides matching TRBD2. CDR3 length: 15 amino acids. The germline V gene encodes CDR1 SGHNT and CDR2 YYREEE (reference sequence). Unmatched junction bases numbered 8, after V lost 4 bases and J lost 2 bases. The CDR3 sequence: CASSKSGRNTYEQYF. The CDR3 DNA reads as TGTGCCAGCAGCAAGAGCGGGAGAAACACCTACGAGCAGTACTTC.

The V call is TRBV5-1, the J call TRBJ2-2, with 11 bases fitting TRBD2. Losses at the gene ends were 6 bases for V and 5 bases for J; bases not matched to a gene: 6. Germline V gene lookup returns CDR1 SGHRS and CDR2 YFSETQ. This CDR3 comprises 15 residues. The CDR3 is CASTELAGVTGELFF. The CDR3 nucleotides read TGCGCCAGCACGGAACTAGCGGGAGTTACCGGGGAGCTGTTTTTT.

This rearrangement joins TRBV2 to TRBJ1-2; D ambiguous. The length of the CDR3 is 13 residues. Germline CDR1 reads SNHLY; CDR2 reads FYNNEI. V lost 5 bases and J 5 bases, leaving 12 bases between the germline ends. The CDR3 DNA follows: TGTGCCAGCAGTCGCGAGGGAGGATATGGCTACACCTTC. It yields the protein CASSREGGYGYTF.

The chain is built from TRBV9 and TRBJ1-3, with a tentative D call TRBD1 (5 bases). Germline CDR1 and CDR2: SGDLS and YYNGEE. Deletions cut 7 bases from V and 1 base from J, with 18 bases between. The CDR3 runs to 16 residues. The DNA for the CDR3 is TGTGCCAGCGCGGGGGTAGGAGTGGGTTCTGGAAACACCATATATTTT. This translates into CASAGVGVGSGNTIYF.